Listed below are T cell receptor beta chains from one sample, sequenced in a study of metastatic and nonmetastatic thyroid tumors. TCRdb called clones again from the PCR reads with MiXCR. The sample has more than 15,000 clones; roughly 17% are singletons. Sequenced: blood. Source of these receptors: a male donor with papillary thyroid cancer or a benign thyroid nodule (not recorded which). Some clones in this sample may be carry-over from other donors' samples. CDR3s include the opening cysteine and the closing phenylalanine or tryptophan. Each record gives: D gene, J gene, V gene, clone size, CDR3 protein, CDR3 DNA. D genes are given only for firm matches. For some rows the clone size is stated as once, few or many, or as a class when expanded; others skip it.

D gene: NA
J gene: TRBJ1-5
V gene: TRBV7-9
clone size: many
CDR3 protein: CASSLEGPLNQPQHF
CDR3 DNA: TGTGCCAGCAGCTTAGAAGGGCCACTCAATCAGCCCCAGCATTTT

D gene: NA
J gene: TRBJ1-5
V gene: TRBV19
clone size: NA
CDR3 protein: CASSISRGVTQPQHF
CDR3 DNA: TGTGCCAGTAGTATTTCCAGGGGCGTAACTCAGCCCCAGCATTTT

D gene: NA
J gene: TRBJ1-6
V gene: TRBV30
clone size: many
CDR3 protein: CAWSLTAYNSPLHF
CDR3 DNA: TGTGCCTGGAGTTTGACAGCCTATAATTCACCCCTCCACTTT

D gene: TRBD2
J gene: TRBJ2-5
V gene: TRBV6-2/TRBV6-3
clone size: many
CDR3 protein: CASRRVSGRDKTQYF
CDR3 DNA: TGTGCCAGCAGGAGGGTTAGCGGGAGGGATAAGACCCAGTACTTC

D gene: NA
J gene: TRBJ1-4
V gene: TRBV5-1
clone size: many
CDR3 protein: CASRPDSGNEKLFF
CDR3 DNA: TGCGCCAGCCGCCCCGATTCGGGCAATGAAAAACTGTTTTTT

D gene: NA
J gene: TRBJ1-2
V gene: TRBV29-1
clone size: many
CDR3 protein: CSVRDGNYGYTF
CDR3 DNA: TGCAGCGTTAGGGACGGGAACTATGGCTACACCTTC

D gene: NA
J gene: TRBJ2-2
V gene: TRBV7-3
clone size: many
CDR3 protein: CASSQTANTGELFF
CDR3 DNA: TGTGCCAGCAGCCAGACAGCGAACACCGGGGAGCTGTTTTTT

D gene: TRBD2
J gene: TRBJ2-7
V gene: TRBV5-6
clone size: many
CDR3 protein: CASSQFWGGYEQYF
CDR3 DNA: TGTGCCAGCAGCCAGTTTTGGGGGGGCTACGAGCAGTACTTC

D gene: NA
J gene: TRBJ2-7
V gene: TRBV4-1
clone size: NA
CDR3 protein: CASSQGYDYEQYF
CDR3 DNA: TGCGCCAGCAGCCAAGGGTACGATTACGAGCAGTACTTC

D gene: NA
J gene: TRBJ2-2
V gene: TRBV20-1
clone size: NA
CDR3 protein: CSAATPRSGELFF
CDR3 DNA: TGCAGTGCCGCCACCCCACGGTCCGGGGAGCTGTTTTTT

D gene: NA
J gene: TRBJ1-2
V gene: TRBV28
clone size: many
CDR3 protein: CASSLRVFYGYTF
CDR3 DNA: TGTGCCAGCAGTTTAAGGGTTTTCTATGGCTACACCTTC

D gene: TRBD2
J gene: TRBJ2-6
V gene: TRBV27
clone size: many
CDR3 protein: CASGFAGTSLGANVLTF
CDR3 DNA: TGTGCCAGCGGATTCGCCGGGACTAGTCTTGGGGCCAACGTCCTGACTTTC

D gene: NA
J gene: TRBJ2-7
V gene: TRBV2
clone size: many
CDR3 protein: CASSDPGYSYEQYF
CDR3 DNA: TGTGCCAGCAGTGACCCAGGGTACTCCTACGAGCAGTACTTC

D gene: TRBD2
J gene: TRBJ2-7
V gene: TRBV11-3
clone size: many
CDR3 protein: CASSPRTSGTRGEQYF
CDR3 DNA: TGTGCCAGCAGCCCCCGGACTAGCGGGACGCGGGGGGAGCAGTACTTC

D gene: NA
J gene: TRBJ2-1
V gene: TRBV7-2
clone size: many
CDR3 protein: CASSPVLGGDEQFF
CDR3 DNA: TGTGCCAGCAGCCCCGTCTTGGGGGGCGATGAGCAGTTCTTC

D gene: NA
J gene: TRBJ2-5
V gene: TRBV5-6
clone size: many
CDR3 protein: CASSLDSVTKETQYF
CDR3 DNA: TGTGCCAGCAGCTTGGACTCAGTAACAAAAGAGACCCAGTACTTC

D gene: TRBD2
J gene: TRBJ2-1
V gene: TRBV27
clone size: NA
CDR3 protein: CASSSLAGNDEHFF
CDR3 DNA: TGTGCCAGCAGTAGCCTAGCGGGAAACGATGAGCATTTCTTC

D gene: NA
J gene: TRBJ2-1
V gene: TRBV6-1
clone size: many
CDR3 protein: CASSWAGYNEQFF
CDR3 DNA: TGTGCCAGCAGTTGGGCGGGTTACAATGAGCAGTTCTTC

D gene: NA
J gene: TRBJ1-5
V gene: TRBV20-1
clone size: many
CDR3 protein: CSARSDKNQPQHF
CDR3 DNA: TGCAGTGCTAGGAGTGACAAGAATCAGCCCCAGCATTTT

D gene: NA
J gene: TRBJ2-7
V gene: TRBV12-3/TRBV12-4
clone size: many
CDR3 protein: CASSLSADEQYF
CDR3 DNA: TGTGCCAGCAGTTTGTCGGCAGACGAGCAGTACTTC

D gene: TRBD1
J gene: TRBJ2-7
V gene: TRBV6-1
clone size: NA
CDR3 protein: CASSEWDSESSYEQYF
CDR3 DNA: TGTGCCAGCAGTGAATGGGACAGTGAAAGCTCCTACGAGCAGTACTTC

D gene: TRBD2
J gene: TRBJ2-3
V gene: TRBV5-1
clone size: many
CDR3 protein: CASSFAGGVDTQYF
CDR3 DNA: TGCGCCAGCAGCTTTGCGGGAGGCGTAGATACGCAGTATTTT

D gene: NA
J gene: TRBJ1-3
V gene: TRBV4-3
clone size: many
CDR3 protein: CASSQGHGNTIYF
CDR3 DNA: TGCGCCAGCAGCCAAGGTCACGGAAACACCATATATTTT

D gene: TRBD2
J gene: TRBJ2-1
V gene: TRBV6-1
clone size: many
CDR3 protein: CASSERTSELDEQFF
CDR3 DNA: TGTGCCAGCAGTGAACGGACTAGCGAGTTGGATGAGCAGTTCTTC

D gene: TRBD2
J gene: TRBJ2-3
V gene: TRBV6-1
clone size: many
CDR3 protein: CASSEGRGRSWVDTQYF
CDR3 DNA: TGTGCCAGCAGTGAGGGTCGCGGGAGGAGCTGGGTAGATACGCAGTATTTT

D gene: NA
J gene: TRBJ1-6
V gene: TRBV2
clone size: NA
CDR3 protein: CASRTDTALRNSPLHF
CDR3 DNA: TGTGCCAGCAGGACGGACACTGCCCTCCGAAATTCACCCCTCCACTTT

D gene: TRBD1
J gene: TRBJ1-3
V gene: TRBV7-3
clone size: many
CDR3 protein: CASAPGQGTGNTIYF
CDR3 DNA: TGTGCCAGCGCACCGGGACAGGGAACTGGAAACACCATATATTTT

D gene: NA
J gene: TRBJ1-6
V gene: TRBV7-2
clone size: NA
CDR3 protein: CASRREGGYSPLHF
CDR3 DNA: TGTGCCAGCAGAAGAGAGGGGGGGTATTCACCCCTACACTTT

D gene: NA
J gene: TRBJ2-3
V gene: TRBV30
clone size: medium-sized
CDR3 protein: CAWSGISTDTQYF
CDR3 DNA: TGTGCCTGGAGCGGGATTAGCACAGATACGCAGTATTTT

D gene: NA
J gene: TRBJ2-1
V gene: TRBV29-1
clone size: many
CDR3 protein: CSVEPTLDEQFF
CDR3 DNA: TGCAGCGTAGAACCGACCCTCGATGAGCAGTTCTTC

D gene: NA
J gene: TRBJ1-5
V gene: TRBV28
clone size: many
CDR3 protein: CASSLETDQPQHF
CDR3 DNA: TGTGCCAGCAGTTTAGAAACCGATCAGCCCCAGCATTTT

D gene: TRBD2
J gene: TRBJ2-1
V gene: TRBV5-1
clone size: NA
CDR3 protein: CASSLVLGLAENEQFF
CDR3 DNA: TGCGCCAGCAGCTTGGTTCTCGGACTAGCAGAGAATGAGCAGTTCTTC

D gene: TRBD2
J gene: TRBJ2-3
V gene: TRBV7-9
clone size: many
CDR3 protein: CASSFSGRYTDTQYF
CDR3 DNA: TGTGCCAGCAGCTTTAGCGGGAGGTACACAGATACGCAGTATTTT

D gene: TRBD2
J gene: TRBJ2-3
V gene: TRBV6-2/TRBV6-3
clone size: medium-sized
CDR3 protein: CASSWTSGSTDTQYF
CDR3 DNA: TGTGCCAGCAGTTGGACTAGCGGGAGCACAGATACGCAGTATTTT

D gene: TRBD1
J gene: TRBJ2-7
V gene: TRBV20-1
clone size: many
CDR3 protein: CSARPRDSAYEQYF
CDR3 DNA: TGCAGTGCTAGACCTAGGGACAGTGCTTACGAGCAGTACTTC

D gene: NA
J gene: TRBJ2-7
V gene: TRBV27
clone size: many
CDR3 protein: CASSLQAGKSYEQYF
CDR3 DNA: TGTGCCAGCAGTTTACAGGCAGGGAAAAGCTACGAGCAGTACTTC

D gene: TRBD1
J gene: TRBJ2-2
V gene: TRBV3-1
clone size: many
CDR3 protein: CASSQGTGGVMGGELFF
CDR3 DNA: TGTGCCAGCAGCCAAGGGACAGGGGGAGTTATGGGCGGGGAGCTGTTTTTT

D gene: TRBD1
J gene: TRBJ2-1
V gene: TRBV19
clone size: many
CDR3 protein: CASSWGQGGYNEQFF
CDR3 DNA: TGTGCCAGTAGTTGGGGACAGGGCGGGTACAATGAGCAGTTCTTC

D gene: TRBD2
J gene: TRBJ2-7
V gene: TRBV12-3/TRBV12-4
clone size: many
CDR3 protein: CASSFGLAGIYEQYF
CDR3 DNA: TGTGCCAGCAGTTTTGGGCTAGCGGGAATCTACGAGCAGTACTTC

D gene: NA
J gene: TRBJ2-1
V gene: TRBV6-1
clone size: many
CDR3 protein: CASSKVAVGQGEQFF
CDR3 DNA: TGTGCCAGCAGCAAAGTGGCGGTCGGTCAGGGTGAGCAGTTCTTC